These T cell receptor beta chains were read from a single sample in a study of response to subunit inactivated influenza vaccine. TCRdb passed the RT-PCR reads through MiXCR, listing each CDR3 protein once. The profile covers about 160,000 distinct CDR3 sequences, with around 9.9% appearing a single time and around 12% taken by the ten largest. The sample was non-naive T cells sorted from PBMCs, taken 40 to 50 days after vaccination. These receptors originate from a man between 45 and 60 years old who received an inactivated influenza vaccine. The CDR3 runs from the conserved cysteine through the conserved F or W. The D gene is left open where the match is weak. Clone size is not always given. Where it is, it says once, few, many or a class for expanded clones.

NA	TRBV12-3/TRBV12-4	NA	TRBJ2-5	TGTGCCAGCAGGAGCATTGAGGAGACCCAGTACTTC	CASRSIEETQYF
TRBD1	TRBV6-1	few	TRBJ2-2	TGTGCCAGCAGTACGGACAGGAGCGAAATCGGGGAGCTGTTTTTT	CASSTDRSEIGELFF
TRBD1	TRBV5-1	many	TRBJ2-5	TGCGCCAGCAGCTCCAGGGGGCTCGAGACCCAGTACTTC	CASSSRGLETQYF
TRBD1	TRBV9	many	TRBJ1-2	TGTGCCAGCAGCGTCAACCGGGACAGGGACTATGGCTACACCTTC	CASSVNRDRDYGYTF
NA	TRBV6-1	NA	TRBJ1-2	TGTGCCAGCAGCCTCTCCCCACAGGGCAACTATGGCTACACCTTC	CASSLSPQGNYGYTF
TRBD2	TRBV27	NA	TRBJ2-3	TGTGCCAGCAGTTTAGGAAGCGGGAGGACAGATACGCAGTATTTT	CASSLGSGRTDTQYF
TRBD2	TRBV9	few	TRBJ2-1	TGTGCCAGCAGCGTAGCCGGGAGGCCCCGGTATGAGCAGTTCTTC	CASSVAGRPRYEQFF
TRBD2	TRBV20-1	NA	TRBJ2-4	TGCAGTGCTAGAGGCGCCGGACTAGCGGCGCTAGCCAAAAACATTCAGTACTTC	CSARGAGLAALAKNIQYF
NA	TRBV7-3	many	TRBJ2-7	TGTGCCAGCAGCTGGGATCGGGCGGGAGAGCAGTACTTC	CASSWDRAGEQYF
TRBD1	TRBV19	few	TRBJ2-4	TGTGCCAGTAGGAGACAGGGAGATGACATTCAGTACTTC	CASRRQGDDIQYF
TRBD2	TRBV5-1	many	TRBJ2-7	TGCGCCAGCAGCTTCAGTAGCGGGAGTCAGAATTACGAGCAGTACTTC	CASSFSSGSQNYEQYF
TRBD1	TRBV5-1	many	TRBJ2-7	TGCGCCAGCAGCTTGACGGTCTTGGACAGGGGAGCCGAGCAGTACTTC	CASSLTVLDRGAEQYF
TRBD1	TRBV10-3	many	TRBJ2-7	TGTGCCATCAGTGCGGACAGGGGCGAGCAGTACTTC	CAISADRGEQYF
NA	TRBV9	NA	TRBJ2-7	TGTGCCAGCAGCCCCCAAATGAGGGTTGAAGAGCAGTACTTC	CASSPQMRVEEQYF
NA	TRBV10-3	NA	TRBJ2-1	TGTGCCATCAGTGAGGGATTCCTGGCCCGGGTTTCGGGCAATGAGCAGTTCTTC	CAISEGFLARVSGNEQFF
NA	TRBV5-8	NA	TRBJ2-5	TGTGCCAGCAGCTTCGGTAGTTATGGGGAGACCCAGTACTTC	CASSFGSYGETQYF
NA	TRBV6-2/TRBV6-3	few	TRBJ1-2	TGTGCCAGCAGTTACTCGAGGGTCTTCTATGGCTACACCTTC	CASSYSRVFYGYTF
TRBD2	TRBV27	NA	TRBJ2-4	TGTGCCAGCAGTTTAATGTCGGGGGGGAGGGACATTCAGTACTTC	CASSLMSGGRDIQYF
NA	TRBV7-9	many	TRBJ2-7	TGTGCCAGCAGCCCGGATGAGGGAATTTCCTACGAGCAGTACTTC	CASSPDEGISYEQYF
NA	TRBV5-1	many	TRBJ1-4	TGCGCCAGCTGTAGGGCAACTAATGAAAAACTGTTTTTT	CASCRATNEKLFF
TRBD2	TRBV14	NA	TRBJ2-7	TGTGCCAGCAGCCCCGTTGGGCGGGGGTCCTACGAGCAGTACTTC	CASSPVGRGSYEQYF
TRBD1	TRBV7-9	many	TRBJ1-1	TGTGCCAGCAGTTTTAACAGGGGAAACACTGAAGCTTTCTTT	CASSFNRGNTEAFF
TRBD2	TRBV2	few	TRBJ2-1	TGTGCCAGCGGGATAGCGGGAGGGACGCAGTTCTTC	CASGIAGGTQFF
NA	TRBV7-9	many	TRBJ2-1	TGTGCCAGCAGCTTTGGGGGTATCCGGGCCAATGAGCAGTTCTTC	CASSFGGIRANEQFF
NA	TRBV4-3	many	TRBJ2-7	TGCGCCAGCAGCGCCACGGGGGCCGACGAGCAGTACTTC	CASSATGADEQYF
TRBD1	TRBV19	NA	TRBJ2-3	TGTGCCAGTAGTATCATAGGGGGCGGGCCAGATACGCAGTATTTT	CASSIIGGGPDTQYF
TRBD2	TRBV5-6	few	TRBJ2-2	TGTGCCAGCAGCTATCGGACTAGCGGGCCCACCGGGGAGCTGTTTTTT	CASSYRTSGPTGELFF
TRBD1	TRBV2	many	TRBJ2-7	TGTGCCAGCAGGGCGCCGGGACAGGGGGCGGGTGAGCAGTACTTC	CASRAPGQGAGEQYF
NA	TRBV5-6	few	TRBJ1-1	TGTGCCAGCAGACGAAGAACCGGGACTGAGAACACTGAAGCTTTCTTT	CASRRRTGTENTEAFF
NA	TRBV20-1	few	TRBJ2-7	TGCAGTGCTAGAGATCCGGCGGGAATCGTCTACGAGCAGTACTTC	CSARDPAGIVYEQYF
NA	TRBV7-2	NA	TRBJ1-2	TGTGCCAGCAGCTTAGGGCAGAGGAATGGCTACACCTTC	CASSLGQRNGYTF
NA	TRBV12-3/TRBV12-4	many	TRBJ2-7	TGTGCCAGCAATGAACGGGGATACGAGCAGTACTTC	CASNERGYEQYF
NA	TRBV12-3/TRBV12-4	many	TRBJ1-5	TGTGCCAGCAGTTTCCCGGGCCAGCCCCAGCATTTT	CASSFPGQPQHF
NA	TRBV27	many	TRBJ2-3	TGTGCCAGCAGTTTACACAGGCCTAGCACAGATACGCAGTATTTT	CASSLHRPSTDTQYF
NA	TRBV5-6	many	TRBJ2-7	TGTGCCAGCAGCTTGGTAAGGTACGACACGTCCTACGAGCAGTACTTC	CASSLVRYDTSYEQYF
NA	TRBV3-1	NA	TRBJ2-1	TGTGCCAGCAGCCAAGATGAAAGGTTCTCCTACAATGAGCAGTTCTTC	CASSQDERFSYNEQFF
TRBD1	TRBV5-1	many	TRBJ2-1	TGCGCCAGCAGCCTACTGGGACAGGGTGAAAATGAGCAGTTCTTC	CASSLLGQGENEQFF
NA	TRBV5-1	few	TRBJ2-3	TGCGCCAGCAGCCCGGATGGGACTAGCACAGATACGCAGTATTTT	CASSPDGTSTDTQYF
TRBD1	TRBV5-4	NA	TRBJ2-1	TGTGCCAGCAGCGAGGGGACAGACCTCTACAATGAGCAGTTCTTC	CASSEGTDLYNEQFF
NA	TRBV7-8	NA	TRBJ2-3	TGTGCCAGCGCGGGCCCGACCACAGATACGCAGTATTTT	CASAGPTTDTQYF
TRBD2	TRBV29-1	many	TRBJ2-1	TGCAGCGTTTCGGGTAGCGGGAGCTCCTACAATGAGCAGTTCTTC	CSVSGSGSSYNEQFF
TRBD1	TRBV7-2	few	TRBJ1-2	TGTGCCAGCAGCTTGGGACAGGGGGCTGTCCGGGATGGCTACACCTTC	CASSLGQGAVRDGYTF
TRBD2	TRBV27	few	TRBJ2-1	TGTGCCAGCACCAAGTTAGCGGGGGGCTACAATGAGCAGTTCTTC	CASTKLAGGYNEQFF
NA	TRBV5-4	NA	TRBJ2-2	TGTGCCAGCCAACTAGGGGCGGGGAACACCGGGGAGCTGTTTTTT	CASQLGAGNTGELFF
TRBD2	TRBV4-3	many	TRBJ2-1	TGCGCCAGCAGCCAAGATGGGACTAGGGACGAGCAGTTCTTC	CASSQDGTRDEQFF
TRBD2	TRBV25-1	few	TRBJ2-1	TGTGCCAGCAGTGACCCAAGGACTAGCGGGGCTACGCAGTTCTTC	CASSDPRTSGATQFF
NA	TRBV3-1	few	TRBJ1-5	TGTGCCAGCAGCCAGGGCCAGTATCAGCCCCAGCATTTT	CASSQGQYQPQHF
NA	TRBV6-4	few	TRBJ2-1	TGTGCCAGCAGTGCTGACAGCTACAATGAGCAGTTCTTC	CASSADSYNEQFF
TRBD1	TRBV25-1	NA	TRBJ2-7	TGTGCCAGCAGTGAAGTACAGGGGGCCTACGAGCAGTACTTC	CASSEVQGAYEQYF
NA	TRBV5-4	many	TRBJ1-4	TGTGCCAGCAGCTTGGATGAGGGGGAAAAACTGTTTTTT	CASSLDEGEKLFF
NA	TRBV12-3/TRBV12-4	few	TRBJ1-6	TGTGCCAGCAGTTTTCTAAGTGCAGCCCTCCACTTT	CASSFLSAALHF
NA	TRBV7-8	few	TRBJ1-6	TGTGCCAGCAAGATGGCCGGGTATGGTTCACCCCTCCACTTT	CASKMAGYGSPLHF
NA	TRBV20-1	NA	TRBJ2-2	TGCAGTGCTAGAGACAGGCTTTATAACACCGGGGAGCTGTTTTTT	CSARDRLYNTGELFF
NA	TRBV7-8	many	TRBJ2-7	TGTGCCAGCAGCTTAGCGGACGAGGGGGAGTACTTC	CASSLADEGEYF